This entry features one TCR beta chain sequence. The target of this receptor is not known. Within one base of it there is no much larger clone, and no base qualities were kept. This sample was included in a study of CD8 T cells in Susac syndrome (dated by TCRdb to about 2019). About the investigation overall: Among the Susac syndrome patients who were sequenced, clinically active disease was present in six and clinical remission was observed in fewer than 10. Susac syndrome patients were therapy-naive, on corticosteroids (some also receiving IVIg), or on IVIg alone at blood withdrawal. The study used repertoire sequencing to test whether antigen drove CD8+ T cell activation and differentiation in Susac syndrome. Study-wide conclusions, independent of this receptor: In the CD4+ T cell repertoire of Susac syndrome patients, clonal expansion was not detected. The number of individuals in the TCR sequencing and HLA analysis was recognized as being relatively small.

CDR1 and CDR2 (SSHAT, FNYEAQ) derive from the germline V gene (reference sequence). Counted from cysteine to phenylalanine, this CDR3 has 12 amino acids. Left in the record is the CDR3 DNA by itself, 36 bases read in frame from the first base. V is cut by 5 bases and J by 6 bases, and the space between the germline ends is 8 bases. RNA was extracted using the RNeasy kit, and roughly 0.45 to 1 microgram was reverse transcribed with random hexamers. TCR beta CDR3 regions were amplified with the immunoSEQ multiplex PCR assay covering 54 Vbeta and 13 Jbeta segments. PCR amplification bias was corrected using a synthetic template baseline for primer optimization and computational correction. The paper's data handling went like this. Reads were annotated to V, D and J genes according to IMGT and were analyzed with immunoSEQ Analyzer, with only productive sequences retained. Clonality was calculated as one minus the Shannon entropy normalized by log2 of the number of productive unique sequences. Public and private clones were assessed among the 100 most prevalent clones of each patient and control. Clones were defined as Susac-specific if absent from the healthy and MS cohorts, from 900 to 1,300 published viral clones and from other ImmuneACCESS disease sequences. TCRdb trimmed public reads at Q25 via fastp, called clones via MiXCR and kept in-frame beta chains. One record per CDR3 amino acid sequence lists the most common genes and DNA. The authors' filters were not applied to this entry. Within this sample are approximately 190,000 distinct CDR3 sequences, with more than 90% of them counted one time only. The ten largest clones capture around 0.096% of the sample.

High-throughput TCR beta sequencing profiled peripheral blood CD8+ and CD4+ T cells from healthy donors, Susac syndrome patients and multiple sclerosis patients. Recently defined diagnostic criteria for definite or probable disease were met by the Susac syndrome patients. Bulk CD8+ and CD4+ T cells were purified by magnetic negative isolation, whereas CD8+ TEMRA cells were enriched by FACS. Blood was drawn into EDTA tubes, processed within 24 hours, and PBMCs were isolated by density gradient centrifugation. PBMCs destined for TCR sequencing were cryopreserved in liquid nitrogen and later thawed in a 37 °C water bath. A purity of at least 90% was achieved for sorted or isolated CD4+, CD8+ and CD8+ TEMRA cells.

The chain was built from TRBV7-7 and TRBJ1-5; no D gene call is confident. Sequencing input: CD4+ T cells from PBMCs. This clonotype was sampled from a human donor with Susac syndrome. The CDR3 sequence is CASSPVGQPQHF. The DNA reads TGTGCCAGCAGCCCGGTTGGTCAGCCCCAGCATTTT.